This T cell receptor beta chain is from a study of T cell responses to AZD1222 COVID-19 vaccine. Repertoires were generated with immunoSEQ multiplex PCR, while TCRdb's copy carries only in-frame clones and drops some. The table lists fewer than 150,000 clones, around 88% of them singletons. The CDR3 is made up of 14 amino acids. V was shortened by 0 bases and J by 4 bases, with 9 bases between the two germline ends. The germline gives CDR1 MNHEY, CDR2 SMNVEV (reference sequence). This receptor was taken from an adult who received the AZD1222 COVID-19 vaccine. This rearrangement joins TRBV27 to TRBJ1-2; possible D gene TRBD1, 5 bases. The specimen comprised peripheral blood, sampled 28 days after the second AZD1222 dose. Here the CDR3 DNA reads TGTGCCAGCAGTTTATCTCGACAGCCCTATGGCTACACCTTC. Protein sequence: CASSLSRQPYGYTF.